What follows are 4 T cell receptor beta chains derived from one specimen sequenced in a study of blood T cell repertoires in COVID-19. TCRdb's table, derived via immunoSEQ multiplex PCR, lists solely in-frame clones and lacks some. The sample lists approximately 100,000 clones, roughly 91% seen once, with 19% in the top ten. The sequencing sample was made of peripheral blood. All receptors come from a human donor with acute or convalescent COVID-19. The donor label of this sample is uncertain.

This chain joins TRBV27 and TRBJ1-2; D is undetermined. V was shortened by 6 bases and J by 4 bases, with 18 bases between the two germline ends. This CDR3 region has 15 residues. Germline lookup yields CDR1 MNHEY and CDR2 SMNVEV (reference sequence). CDR3 sequence reads: CASSRRQVSVYGYTF. The CDR3 region has the DNA TGTGCCAGCAGCCGCCGCCAGGTTTCGGTCTATGGCTACACCTTC.

This clone was detected only once. The chain has TRBV27 and TRBJ1-3, with a tentative D call TRBD1 (5 bases). The CDR3 extends over 15 amino acids. Germline CDR1 MNHEY, CDR2 SMNVEV (reference sequence). V shed 4 bases and J shed 3 bases, with 13 bases lying between them. CDR3 bases: TGTGCCAGCAGTTCCGTTGGGGCGGATGGAAACACCATATATTTT. Translated, it gives CASSSVGADGNTIYF.

This rearrangement joins TRBV20-1 to TRBJ2-7, with D uncertain. This CDR3 contains 13 residues. Per germline, CDR1 DFQATT and CDR2 SNEGSKA (reference sequence). V was shortened by 3 bases and J by 4 bases, with 13 bases between the two germline ends. CDR3 loop: CSASHLASYEQYF. CDR3 nucleotides: TGCAGTGCTAGTCACTTAGCTTCGTACGAGCAGTACTTC.

V usage is TRBV6-6 and J usage is TRBJ1-5; no firm D call. The V end was cut by 0 bases, the J end by 6 bases, with 9 bases between. The V gene's germline CDR1 is MNHNY and CDR2 SVGAGI (reference sequence). The CDR3 loop spans 14 amino acids. The CDR3 loop is CASSYSSGSQPQHF. The CDR3 DNA is TGTGCCAGCAGTTACTCGTCGGGGTCTCAGCCCCAGCATTTT.